This T cell receptor (beta chain) was obtained from a study of blood T cells in healthy people across ages. On the study more broadly: Template switching captured about one barcoded beta molecule per two T cells.

The amount of total RNA extracted per sample was at least 5.5 micrograms. For the second PCR, which ran for about 6 to 11 cycles, a sample-barcoded 5' primer and a J-beta primer mix were used. Sequencing recovered at least 2.5 million CDR3-containing paired-end reads from each sample. From the 5' RACE reads, TCRdb called clonotypes with MiXCR, one entry per CDR3 protein. The sample consists of approximately 800,000 distinct CDR3 sequences, roughly 50% of them appearing once. Sequencing input: blood. The TCR sequence derives from a man older than 75 in good health.

The CDR3 protein is CASSLGGTGAYEQYF. The CDR3 DNA sequence: TGTGCCAGCAGCTTGGGCGGGACAGGGGCCTACGAGCAGTACTTC. The genes are TRBV7-3 and TRBJ2-7, with 10 positions matching TRBD1. Germline values: CDR1 SGHTA, CDR2 FQGTGA. The ends lost 3 bases at V and 2 bases at J; junction bases unmatched: 4. The CDR3 consists of 15 residues. The complete variable domain, with remaining parts taken from reference TRBV7-3 and TRBJ2-7, reads GAGVSQTPSNKVTEKGKYVELRCDPISGHTALYWYRQSLGQGPEFLIYFQGTGAADDSGLPNDRFFAVRPEGSVSTLKIQRTERGDSAVYLCASSLGGTGAYEQYFGPGTRLTVT.